This T cell receptor beta chain appears in the sequencing data of a study of cytomegalovirus exposure and HLA in healthy donors. Study findings and constraints: In the 95 to 150 validation repertoires, a later analysis found that first-cohort TCR clusters tended to co-occur.

Germline V gives CDR1 LNHDA, CDR2 SQIVND (reference sequence). Trimming shortened V by 7 bases and J by 2 bases, and 2 bases separated the two germline ends. This CDR3 region has 10 residues. The method was immunoSEQ multiplex PCR; TCRdb's version includes in-frame clones alone and lacks a portion of them. The sample has roughly 180,000 clones; roughly 86% are singletons. Comment on this clone: The antigen is unknown.

This clonotype was obtained from a young man in good health and CMV-seropositive. This chain links TRBV19 with TRBJ1-1; unclear D gene. Sample: PBMCs. This CDR3 reads CASKNTEAFF. For the CDR3, the DNA is TGTGCCAGTAAAAACACTGAAGCTTTCTTT. Combining the CDR3 with reference TRBV19 and TRBJ1-1 gives the whole variable domain DGGITQSPKYLFRKEGQNVTLSCEQNLNHDAMYWYRQDPGQGLRLIYYSQIVNDFQKGDIAEGYSVSREKKESFPLTVTSAQKNPTAFYLCASKNTEAFFGQGTRLTVV.